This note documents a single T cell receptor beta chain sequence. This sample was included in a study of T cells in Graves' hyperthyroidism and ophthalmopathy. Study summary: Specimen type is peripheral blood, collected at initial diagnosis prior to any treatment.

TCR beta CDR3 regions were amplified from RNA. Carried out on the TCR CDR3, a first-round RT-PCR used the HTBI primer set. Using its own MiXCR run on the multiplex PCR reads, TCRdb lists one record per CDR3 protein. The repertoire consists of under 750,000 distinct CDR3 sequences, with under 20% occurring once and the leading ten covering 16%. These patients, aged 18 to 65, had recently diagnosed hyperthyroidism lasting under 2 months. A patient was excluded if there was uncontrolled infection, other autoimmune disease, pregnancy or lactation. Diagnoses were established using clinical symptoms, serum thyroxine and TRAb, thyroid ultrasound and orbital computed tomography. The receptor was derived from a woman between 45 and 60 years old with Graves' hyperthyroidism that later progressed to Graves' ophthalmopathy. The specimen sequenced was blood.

The CDR3 coding sequence is TGTGCCAGTAGTAGCACCTTATGGGCGAACACTGAAGCTTTCTTT. Translation: CASSSTLWANTEAFF. The chain links TRBV19 to TRBJ1-1; D is ambiguous. The CDR3 sequence is 15 residues long. V was pared by 4 bases and J by 1 base, with 13 bases between. The germline V gene encodes CDR1 LNHDA and CDR2 SQIVND (reference sequence).